This T cell receptor (beta chain) came from a study of cytomegalovirus exposure and HLA in healthy donors. Despite likely unrecorded immune exposures, the donors were nominally healthy at the time of sampling. The study's findings and limits: For presence/absence analyses, sequencing depth was assumed to be roughly uniform across donors.

On this clone: Its antigen is still unknown.

The junction had 11 bases not matched to a gene; V was cut back by 4 bases and J by 3 bases. The V gene's germline CDR1 is KGHSH and CDR2 LQKENI. The CDR3 sequence is 16 residues long. 60 Vbeta and 13 Jbeta primers were used in PCR. Libraries were prepared by immunoSEQ multiplex PCR; TCRdb keeps only in-frame clonotypes and omits some of them. The sample carries roughly 150,000 clones, approximately 88% recorded once. The receptor was derived from a woman aged 18-29 years in good health and CMV-seronegative. J is TRBJ1-1 and V is TRBV18, with 7 nucleotides matching TRBD1. Sequences were obtained from PBMCs. As DNA, the CDR3 is TGTGCCAGCTCACTGGGACAGTTGAGGCCCGACACTGAAGCTTTCTTT. It codes for CASSLGQLRPDTEAFF.